This T cell receptor beta chain was profiled in a study of T cell repertoires in cytomegalovirus infection. Study details: The study used recently identified HLA-C-restricted and well-studied HLA-B-restricted CMV epitopes. Findings of the study overall: HLA-C-restricted CMV-specific TCR beta clonotypes prevailed in the ex vivo response.

Remarks on this clonotype: Its target is not known.

TCRdb processed the reads anew with MiXCR; each CDR3 protein has one entry. Counted here are approximately 910,000 distinct CDR3 sequences, roughly 31% occurring once; the ten biggest clones make up about an eighth. This clonotype originated in a human donor in good health (CMV status not recorded). Some clones in this sample may be carry-over from other donors' samples. This material consisted of cultured CD8+ T cells from PBMCs, taken from culture after CMV antigen stimulation.

This chain's CDR3 is CASSSRRWDTEAFF. The CDR3 coding sequence is TGTGCCAGCAGTTCCAGAAGATGGGACACTGAAGCTTTCTTT. The chain has TRBV5-4 and TRBJ1-1; the D is unclear. The V gene's germline CDR1 is SGHNT and CDR2 YYREEE (reference sequence). CDR3 length equals 14 residues. Trimming removed 5 bases from V and 3 bases from J, with 14 bases in between. Based on the CDR3 plus reference TRBV5-4 and TRBJ1-1, the full variable domain is ETGVTQSPTHLIKTRGQQVTLRCSSQSGHNTVSWYQQALGQGPQFIFQYYREEENGRGNFPPRFSGLQFPNYSSELNVNALELDDSALYLCASSSRRWDTEAFFGQGTRLTVV.